What follows describes a single TCR beta chain. This clonotype was detected only a few times. No cognate antigen has been identified for it. No base-level quality is on record; no much larger clone is a single base apart. These data are taken from a study of blood T cells in healthy people across ages (dated by TCRdb to the mid-2010s). Background for the entire study: Template switching captured roughly one uniquely barcoded TCR beta cDNA molecule per two T cells in model experiments. The study analyzed two additional independent replicas of 1 million unique cDNA reads from the same blood draw for two donors, one aged 18 to 29 and one aged 80 or older. The donors were split into four age groups: young (average around 15 years), middle-aged (about 40), aged (62) and long-lived (approximately 80). Donors of different ages were randomly distributed across sequencing lanes to avoid experimental bias. To track age-related changes in TCR beta repertoire diversity, the study relied on deep sequencing normalized with unique cDNA molecular identifiers. General conclusions and limits of the study: Because donor CMV infection status was unknown, age-related changes in expanded clonotypes were potentially confounded. Because profiling used bulk unsorted PBMCs, naive and antigen-experienced compartments could not be compared conclusively. As age increased, observed TCR beta diversity per million T cells dropped in a roughly linear way, and a significant reduction was already evident by age 40. Observed TCR beta diversity correlated strongly with the percentage of naive T cells measured by flow cytometry. Compared with the aged group, more naive CD4+ T cells, fewer expanded clones and increased TCR diversity were shown by the long-lived group, suggesting age selection. Estimates of total diversity from one million sequenced T cells were regarded as lower bounds and underestimates.

Receptor libraries were prepared by 5' RACE. Sequencing took place on an Illumina HiSeq 2500. A second PCR of roughly 6 to 11 cycles was run with a J-beta primer mix and a sample-barcoded 5' primer. Each TCR beta cDNA molecule received a unique molecular identifier from a template-switch 5' adaptor carrying 12 random nucleotides. Each sample yielded at least 2.5 million CDR3-containing paired-end reads. First-strand cDNA synthesis was performed from all RNA using the Mint cDNA synthesis kit, with priming by a TRBC-specific oligonucleotide. Following uracil-DNA glycosylase treatment, all cDNA underwent a first 18-cycle PCR with the universal primers M1SS and BC2_uni_R. As for the original processing: Each sample was normalized by randomly selecting 1 million high-quality reads, each carrying a distinct molecular identifier. Reads with shared molecular identifiers were discarded instead of being binned into consensus sequences. MiTCR, run with a Q25 quality threshold and the strictest error-elimination algorithm, handled CDR3 identification, clonotype clustering and error correction. A nonparametric unseen species model using Euler transformation provided a lower-bound estimate of total TCR beta diversity. TCRdb reran the public reads through fastp at Q25 and MiXCR, keeping productive beta chains. Each CDR3 protein appears once, grouped with its most common genes and DNA. The V and J calls were determined by TCRdb, not by the authors. The table for this sample lists almost 1 million distinct CDR3 sequences; just over 50% of them were counted only once. Jointly, the top ten make up 20% to 25% of the sample.

The trim is 6 bases for V and 7 bases for J, with a gap of 10 bases between the germline ends. The germline V gene specifies SNHLY as CDR1 and FYNNEI as CDR2. The CDR3, cysteine through phenylalanine, is 13 amino acids long. The read is trimmed to its CDR3 DNA, 39 bases read in frame from base 1. The donors were roughly 38 Caucasian individuals from Russia, aged roughly 6 to 90 years, who were systemically healthy. Around 9.9 milliliters of peripheral blood were collected from each donor into EDTA-treated Vacutainer tubes. Ficoll-Paque density-gradient centrifugation was used to isolate PBMCs, with at least 7 million obtained per sample. Total RNA, at least 5.5 micrograms per sample, was extracted from PBMCs with Trizol reagent. Naive CD45RAhigh/CD27high T cell percentages were measured by flow cytometry on a PBMC aliquot from every donor.

The chain was built from TRBV2 and TRBJ1-6; no confident D gene assignment can be made. Sequencing was performed on blood. This receptor was identified in a woman aged 55-70 years in good health. The DNA sequence follows: TGTGCCAGCAGCCTAGGTTGGAATTCACCCCTCCACTTT. It translates to CASSLGWNSPLHF.